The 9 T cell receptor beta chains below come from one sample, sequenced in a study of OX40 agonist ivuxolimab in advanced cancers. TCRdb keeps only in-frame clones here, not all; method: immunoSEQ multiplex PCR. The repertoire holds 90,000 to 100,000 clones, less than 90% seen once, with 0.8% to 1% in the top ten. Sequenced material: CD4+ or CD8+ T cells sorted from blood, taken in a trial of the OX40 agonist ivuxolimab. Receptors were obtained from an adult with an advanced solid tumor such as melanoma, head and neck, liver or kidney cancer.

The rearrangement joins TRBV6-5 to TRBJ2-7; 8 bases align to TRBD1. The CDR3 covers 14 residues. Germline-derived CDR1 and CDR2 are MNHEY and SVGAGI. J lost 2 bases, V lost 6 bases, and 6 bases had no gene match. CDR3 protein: CASRPGGDPYEQYV. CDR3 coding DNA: TGTGCCAGCAGACCAGGGGGCGACCCCTACGAGCAGTACGTC.

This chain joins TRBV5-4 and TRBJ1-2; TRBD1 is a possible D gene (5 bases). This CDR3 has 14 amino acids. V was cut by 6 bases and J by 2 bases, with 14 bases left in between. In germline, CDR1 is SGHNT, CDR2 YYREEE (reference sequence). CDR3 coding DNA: TGTGCCAGCAACCGGGGAGGGACCAACTATGGCTACACCTTC. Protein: CASNRGGTNYGYTF.

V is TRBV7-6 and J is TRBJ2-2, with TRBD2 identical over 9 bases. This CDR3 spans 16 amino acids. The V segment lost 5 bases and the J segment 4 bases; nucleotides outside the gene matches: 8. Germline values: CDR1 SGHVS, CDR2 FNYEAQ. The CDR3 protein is CASSPRTSESTGELFF. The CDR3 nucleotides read TGTGCCAGCAGCCCCCGGACTAGCGAGAGCACCGGGGAGCTGTTTTTT.

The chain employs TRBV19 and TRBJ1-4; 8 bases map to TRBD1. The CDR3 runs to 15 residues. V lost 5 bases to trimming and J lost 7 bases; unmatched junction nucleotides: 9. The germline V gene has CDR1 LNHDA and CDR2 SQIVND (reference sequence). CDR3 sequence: CASSPPDRAREKLFF. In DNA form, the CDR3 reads TGTGCCAGTAGTCCCCCGGACAGGGCTCGTGAAAAACTGTTTTTT.

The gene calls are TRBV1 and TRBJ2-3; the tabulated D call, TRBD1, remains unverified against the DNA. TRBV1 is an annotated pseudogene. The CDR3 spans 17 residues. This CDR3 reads CTSSQEFWDRGEDTQYF. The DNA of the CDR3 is TGCACCAGCAGCCAAGAATTCTGGGACAGGGGAGAAGATACGCAGTATTTT.

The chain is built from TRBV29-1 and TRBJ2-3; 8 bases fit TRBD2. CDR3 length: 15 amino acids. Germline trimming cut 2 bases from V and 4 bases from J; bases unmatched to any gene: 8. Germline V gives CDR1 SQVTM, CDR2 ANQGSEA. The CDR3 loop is CSVEPRAGGSDTQYF. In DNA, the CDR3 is TGCAGCGTTGAACCTAGGGCGGGAGGATCAGATACGCAGTATTTT.

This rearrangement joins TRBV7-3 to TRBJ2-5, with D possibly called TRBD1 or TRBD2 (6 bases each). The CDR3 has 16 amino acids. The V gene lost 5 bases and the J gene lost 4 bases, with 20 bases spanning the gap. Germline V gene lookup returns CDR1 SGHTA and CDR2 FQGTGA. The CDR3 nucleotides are TGTGCCAGCAGCCTGGTAGGGGGACTCGATGGAGAGACCCAGTACTTC. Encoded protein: CASSLVGGLDGETQYF.

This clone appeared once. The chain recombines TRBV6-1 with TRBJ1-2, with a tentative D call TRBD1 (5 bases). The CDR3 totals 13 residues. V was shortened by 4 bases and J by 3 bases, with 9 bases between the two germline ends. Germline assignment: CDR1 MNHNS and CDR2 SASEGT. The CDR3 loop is CASSAGVYYGYTF. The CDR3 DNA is TGTGCCAGCAGTGCGGGGGTATACTATGGCTACACCTTC.

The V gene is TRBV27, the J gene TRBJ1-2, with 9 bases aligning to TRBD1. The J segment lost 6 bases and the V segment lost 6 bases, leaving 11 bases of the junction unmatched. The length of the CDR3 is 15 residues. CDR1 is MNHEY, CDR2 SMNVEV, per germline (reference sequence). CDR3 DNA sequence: TGTGCCAGCAGCTATACCATGGACAGGGGCAATGGCTACACCTTC. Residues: CASSYTMDRGNGYTF.